A selection of T cell receptor beta chains follows, all from one sample in a study of T cells in tumors after PD-1 blockade. Clones were read by immunoSEQ multiplex PCR, and TCRdb kept only the in-frame ones, dropping some. The data contain more than 9,000 clones, 65% to 80% of them singletons. The source material was tumor tissue, sampled after anti-PD-1 treatment. The receptor source for this set is a human donor with basal cell carcinoma. Both conserved end residues are part of each CDR3. The order of the fields is CDR3 protein, CDR3 DNA, clone size, V gene, D gene, J gene, CDR3 length. A D gene is named only where the DNA matches it firmly. Expanded clones are given a class, and other clones once, few, many or no size at all.

CDR3: CASSQDPAVGTDTQYF
DNA: TGCGCCAGCAGCCAAGATCCAGCTGTAGGCACAGATACGCAGTATTTT
size: .
V: TRBV4-3
D: .
J: TRBJ2-3
length: 16

CDR3: CASSLLGEQFF
DNA: TGTGCCAGCAGTCTTTTGGGAGAGCAGTTCTTC
size: .
V: TRBV12-3/TRBV12-4
D: .
J: TRBJ2-1
length: 11

CDR3: CASSPGWGTVTYEQYF
DNA: TGCGCCAGCAGCCCAGGATGGGGGACTGTGACCTACGAGCAGTACTTC
size: .
V: TRBV4-3
D: .
J: TRBJ2-7
length: 16

CDR3: CASSFLQDWNTEAFF
DNA: TGTGCCAGCAGCTTTTTACAGGATTGGAACACTGAAGCTTTCTTT
size: .
V: TRBV5-5
D: .
J: TRBJ1-1
length: 15

CDR3: CASIGVGETLQWVEQFF
DNA: TGTGCCAGCATTGGGGTGGGCGAGACGCTTCAGTGGGTTGAGCAGTTCTTC
size: .
V: TRBV6-4
D: .
J: TRBJ2-1
length: 17

CDR3: CASHPLGVTYEQYF
DNA: TGTGCCAGCCACCCCCTAGGGGTTACCTACGAGCAGTACTTC
size: once
V: TRBV6-5
D: .
J: TRBJ2-7
length: 14

CDR3: CASSTAGGYGYTF
DNA: TGTGCCAGCAGTACGGCAGGGGGATATGGCTACACCTTC
size: .
V: TRBV6-5
D: TRBD1
J: TRBJ1-2
length: 13

CDR3: CASGGGGPDEKLFF
DNA: TGTGCCAGCGGCGGAGGGGGGCCGGATGAAAAACTGTTTTTT
size: .
V: TRBV7-8
D: .
J: TRBJ1-4
length: 14

CDR3: CAISERGYNEQFF
DNA: TGTGCCATCAGTGAGCGGGGGTACAATGAGCAGTTCTTC
size: once
V: TRBV10-3
D: .
J: TRBJ2-1
length: 13

CDR3: CASSSSTRNGYTF
DNA: TGTGCCAGCAGCTCCTCCACCAGAAATGGCTACACCTTC
size: .
V: TRBV11-3
D: .
J: TRBJ1-2
length: 13

CDR3: CASSEAGGTDTQYF
DNA: TGTGCCAGCAGTGAAGCGGGGGGGACAGATACGCAGTATTTT
size: .
V: TRBV6-1
D: TRBD2
J: TRBJ2-3
length: 14

CDR3: CASSQGGVAYEQYF
DNA: TGCGCCAGCAGCCAAGGAGGGGTAGCGTACGAGCAGTACTTC
size: .
V: TRBV4-3
D: .
J: TRBJ2-7
length: 14

CDR3: CASSPVGDLTNEKLFF
DNA: TGCGCCAGCAGCCCCGTGGGGGACCTGACTAATGAAAAACTGTTTTTT
size: .
V: TRBV5-1
D: .
J: TRBJ1-4
length: 16

CDR3: CASSVGDTPRDIQYF
DNA: TGTGCCAGCAGCGTAGGGGACACGCCGCGAGACATTCAGTACTTC
size: .
V: TRBV9
D: .
J: TRBJ2-4
length: 15

CDR3: CASSNLVLGEQYF
DNA: TGTGCCAGCAGTAACCTAGTGCTGGGGGAGCAGTACTTC
size: .
V: TRBV27
D: .
J: TRBJ2-7
length: 13

CDR3: CASSERSGGSYEQYF
DNA: TGTGCCAGCAGTGAACGATCAGGGGGCTCCTACGAGCAGTACTTC
size: once
V: TRBV25-1
D: TRBD1
J: TRBJ2-7
length: 15

CDR3: CASSKDSFWGYTF
DNA: TGTGCCAGTAGTAAGGACAGTTTCTGGGGCTACACCTTC
size: .
V: TRBV19
D: .
J: TRBJ1-2
length: 13

CDR3: CASSYGLAGGDTQYF
DNA: TGTGCCAGCAGTTACGGGCTAGCGGGAGGAGATACGCAGTATTTT
size: once
V: TRBV6-5
D: TRBD2
J: TRBJ2-3
length: 15

CDR3: CATSEGQGVYGYTF
DNA: TGTGCCACCAGTGAAGGACAGGGGGTTTATGGCTACACCTTC
size: once
V: TRBV24-1
D: TRBD1
J: TRBJ1-2
length: 14

CDR3: CASSRYDRGSKDGYTF
DNA: TGTGCCAGCAGCCGTTACGACAGGGGAAGTAAAGATGGCTACACCTTC
size: medium-sized
V: TRBV7-8
D: TRBD1
J: TRBJ1-2
length: 16

CDR3: CASRRGDTNQPQHF
DNA: TGTGCCAGCAGGAGGGGGGACACCAATCAGCCCCAGCATTTT
size: .
V: TRBV2
D: .
J: TRBJ1-5
length: 14

CDR3: CASSQVQSGRNGELFF
DNA: TGCGCCAGCAGCCAAGTTCAAAGCGGGCGTAACGGGGAGCTGTTTTTT
size: .
V: TRBV4-1
D: .
J: TRBJ2-2
length: 16

CDR3: CASSLTPGVGNEQFF
DNA: TGTGCCAGCAGCTTAACCCCGGGAGTTGGCAATGAGCAGTTCTTC
size: .
V: TRBV7-3
D: .
J: TRBJ2-1
length: 15

CDR3: CATSDPGTDTQYF
DNA: TGTGCCACCAGTGACCCCGGGACAGATACGCAGTATTTT
size: .
V: TRBV24-1
D: .
J: TRBJ2-3
length: 13

CDR3: CASSQLTGVNTEAFF
DNA: TGTGCCAGCAGCCAGCTAACAGGGGTGAACACTGAAGCTTTCTTT
size: .
V: TRBV4-2
D: TRBD1
J: TRBJ1-1
length: 15

CDR3: CASSWGQNTEAFF
DNA: TGCGCCAGCAGCTGGGGGCAGAACACTGAAGCTTTCTTT
size: .
V: TRBV5-1
D: .
J: TRBJ1-1
length: 13

CDR3: CASRGAGAQETQYF
DNA: TGTGCCAGCAGGGGGGCAGGGGCCCAAGAGACCCAGTACTTC
size: .
V: TRBV2
D: .
J: TRBJ2-5
length: 14

CDR3: CASSQAGMNTEAFF
DNA: TGTGCCAGCAGCCAAGCGGGGATGAACACTGAAGCTTTCTTT
size: few
V: TRBV14
D: .
J: TRBJ1-1
length: 14

CDR3: CASSVLGRLGQGTDTQYF
DNA: TGTGCCAGCAGCGTACTAGGGAGGTTGGGACAGGGCACAGATACGCAGTATTTT
size: .
V: TRBV9
D: TRBD1
J: TRBJ2-3
length: 18

CDR3: CASSIAGADTQYF
DNA: TGTGCCAGCAGTATAGCGGGTGCAGATACGCAGTATTTT
size: large
V: TRBV27
D: TRBD2
J: TRBJ2-3
length: 13

CDR3: CASSRGTGYNEQFF
DNA: TGTGCCAGCAGCCGAGGGACGGGGTACAATGAGCAGTTCTTC
size: few
V: TRBV3-1/TRBV3-2
D: .
J: TRBJ2-1
length: 14

CDR3: CASSSKLNYGYTF
DNA: TGTGCCAGCAGCTCAAAGCTCAACTATGGCTACACCTTC
size: few
V: TRBV7-2
D: .
J: TRBJ1-2
length: 13

CDR3: CAGSLFLNPGGPYNSPLHF
DNA: TGTGCCGGCAGCCTGTTCCTTAATCCGGGTGGCCCCTATAATTCACCCCTCCACTTT
size: .
V: TRBV11-2
D: .
J: TRBJ1-6
length: 19

CDR3: CASSQDGPGRTSSLEAKNIQYF
DNA: TGTGCCAGCAGCCAAGATGGGCCGGGGCGAACCTCTTCCTTGGAAGCCAAAAACATTCAGTACTTC
size: few
V: TRBV4-2
D: .
J: TRBJ2-4
length: 22

CDR3: CATQARSTGELFF
DNA: TGTGCCACCCAAGCTCGGAGCACCGGGGAGCTGTTTTTT
size: .
V: TRBV24-1
D: .
J: TRBJ2-2
length: 13

CDR3: CASSLQGSGGYTF
DNA: TGTGCCAGCAGTTTACAGGGGAGTGGCGGCTACACCTTC
size: .
V: TRBV27
D: .
J: TRBJ1-2
length: 13

CDR3: CAISPRWTTGLGTEAFF
DNA: TGTGCCATCAGCCCCCGTTGGACGACAGGGCTTGGCACTGAAGCTTTCTTT
size: .
V: TRBV10-3
D: TRBD1
J: TRBJ1-1
length: 17

CDR3: CASSLVREDTQYF
DNA: TGTGCCAGCAGCTTAGTACGAGAAGATACGCAGTATTTT
size: .
V: TRBV7-2
D: .
J: TRBJ2-3
length: 13

CDR3: CASSFGGGDTDTQYF
DNA: TGCGCCAGCAGCTTTGGCGGGGGGGACACAGATACGCAGTATTTT
size: once
V: TRBV5-1
D: TRBD2
J: TRBJ2-3
length: 15

CDR3: CASSSDSLMNTEAFF
DNA: TGTGCCAGCTCATCTGATAGTTTAATGAACACTGAAGCTTTCTTT
size: .
V: TRBV18
D: .
J: TRBJ1-1
length: 15

CDR3: CASSLPSTKNIQYF
DNA: TGTGCCAGCAGTTTGCCTAGTACAAAAAACATTCAGTACTTC
size: .
V: TRBV28
D: .
J: TRBJ2-4
length: 14

CDR3: CSASSGLEAFF
DNA: TGCAGTGCTAGTTCTGGACTGGAAGCTTTCTTT
size: .
V: TRBV20-1
D: .
J: TRBJ1-1
length: 11

CDR3: CASSKGTGGWDQPQHF
DNA: TGTGCCAGTAGTAAAGGGACAGGGGGATGGGATCAGCCCCAGCATTTT
size: .
V: TRBV19
D: TRBD1
J: TRBJ1-5
length: 16

CDR3: CASSYSSYQGETQYF
DNA: TGTGCCAGCAGTTACTCCTCTTACCAGGGAGAGACCCAGTACTTC
size: .
V: TRBV6-5
D: .
J: TRBJ2-5
length: 15

CDR3: CASNRGPQTSVLAKNIQYF
DNA: TGTGCCAGCAACAGAGGACCCCAAACTAGCGTACTAGCCAAAAACATTCAGTACTTC
size: .
V: TRBV2
D: TRBD2
J: TRBJ2-4
length: 19

CDR3: CASSVADTVSPLHF
DNA: TGTGCCAGCAGCGTGGCGGACACGGTATCACCCCTCCACTTT
size: .
V: TRBV9
D: .
J: TRBJ1-6
length: 14

CDR3: CATAQGQSQETQYF
DNA: TGTGCCACTGCCCAGGGACAGAGCCAAGAGACCCAGTACTTC
size: .
V: TRBV6-5
D: TRBD1
J: TRBJ2-5
length: 14

CDR3: CASSGFGARETQYF
DNA: TGTGCCAGCAGTGGTTTCGGAGCGAGGGAGACCCAGTACTTC
size: once
V: TRBV25-1
D: .
J: TRBJ2-5
length: 14

CDR3: CASSPGTGLSYNSPLHF
DNA: TGTGCCAGCAGCCCGGGGACAGGCCTCTCCTATAATTCACCCCTCCACTTT
size: .
V: TRBV7-9
D: TRBD1
J: TRBJ1-6
length: 17